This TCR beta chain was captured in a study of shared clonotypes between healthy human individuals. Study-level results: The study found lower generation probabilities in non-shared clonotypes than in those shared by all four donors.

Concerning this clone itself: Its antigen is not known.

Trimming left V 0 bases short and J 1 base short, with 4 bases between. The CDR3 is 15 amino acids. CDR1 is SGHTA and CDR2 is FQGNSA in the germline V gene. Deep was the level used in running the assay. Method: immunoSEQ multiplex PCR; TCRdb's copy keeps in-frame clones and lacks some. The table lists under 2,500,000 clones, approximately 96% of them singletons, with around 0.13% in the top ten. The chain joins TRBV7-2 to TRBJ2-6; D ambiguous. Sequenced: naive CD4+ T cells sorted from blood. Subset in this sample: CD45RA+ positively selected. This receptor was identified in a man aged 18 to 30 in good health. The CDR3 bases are TGTGCCAGCAGCTTAGCGGCTTCTGGGGCCAACGTCCTGACTTTC. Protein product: CASSLAASGANVLTF.